This TCR beta chain was obtained from a study of blood T cell repertoires in COVID-19. V gave up 2 bases and J gave up 3 bases; unmatched junction bases: 6. This CDR3 region has 16 residues. Germline V gene lookup returns CDR1 SGHRS and CDR2 YFSETQ. Measured with immunoSEQ multiplex PCR; TCRdb has only the in-frame clones, and not every one. The sample records some 490,000 clones, around nine tenths being singletons. V and J are TRBV5-1 and TRBJ2-1; 9 nucleotides match TRBD2. Sequencing was carried out using PBMCs or T cells enriched from blood (not recorded which). This receptor was obtained from a woman aged 55-69 years who had recovered from COVID-19. The CDR3 DNA reads as TGCGCCAGCAGCTTCACACGGACTAGCGACTACAATGAGCAGTTCTTC. Protein product: CASSFTRTSDYNEQFF.